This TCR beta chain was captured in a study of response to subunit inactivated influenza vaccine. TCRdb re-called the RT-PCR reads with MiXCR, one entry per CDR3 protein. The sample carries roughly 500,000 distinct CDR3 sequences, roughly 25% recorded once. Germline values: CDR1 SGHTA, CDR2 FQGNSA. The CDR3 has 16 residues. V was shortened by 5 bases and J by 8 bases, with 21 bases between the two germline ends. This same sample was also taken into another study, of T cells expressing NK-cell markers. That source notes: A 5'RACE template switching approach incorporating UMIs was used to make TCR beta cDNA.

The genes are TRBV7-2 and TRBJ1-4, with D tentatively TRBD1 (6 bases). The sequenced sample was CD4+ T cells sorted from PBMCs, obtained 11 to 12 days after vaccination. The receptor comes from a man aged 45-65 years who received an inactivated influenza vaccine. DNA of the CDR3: TGTGCCAGCAGCCGAAGGACAATGGGGGCTCGGGAAAAACTGTTTTTT. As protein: CASSRRTMGAREKLFF.